The 24 T cell receptor beta chains below were found in one sample sequenced in a study of regulatory T cells in long-lasting Graves disease. Sample time point: persistent/refractory GD, antithyroid drugs over 5 years with positive TRAb. After RNA was extracted from PBMCs, the TCR library was made from it. Sequencing libraries for TCR beta were prepared with iRepertoire HTBI primers and Arm-PCR of CDR3 regions. TCRdb reprocessed the multiplex PCR reads with MiXCR, giving one entry per CDR3 protein. This table holds roughly 300,000 distinct CDR3 sequences, 20% found once. The material was peripheral blood mononuclear cells (PBMCs), obtained when the disease was refractory, from a patient treated with antithyroid drugs. The receptors shown here come from a female donor with Graves disease.

This clonotype occurred many times. The chain joins TRBV28 to TRBJ2-1, with no clear D. V was pared by 4 bases and J by 5 bases, with 0 bases between. This CDR3 contains 10 residues. From germline, CDR1 is MDHEN and CDR2 SYDVKM. As DNA, the CDR3 is TGTGCCAGCAGTTACAATGAGCAGTTCTTC. The encoded protein is CASSYNEQFF.

This chain links TRBV6-1 with TRBJ1-2; D is uncertain. This CDR3 is built from 14 residues. Looked up from germline, CDR1 is MNHNS and CDR2 is SASEGT. Trimming stripped 3 bases from V and 7 bases from J, with 15 bases between. The CDR3 loop is CASSEEGTPGGYTF. The CDR3 DNA follows: TGTGCCAGCAGTGAGGAGGGCACTCCGGGTGGCTACACCTTC.

This sequence joins TRBV2 and TRBJ1-5, with 7 bases matching TRBD1. This CDR3 is 17 amino acids long. With 5 bases clipped from V and 0 bases from J, the junction kept 10 bases outside the gene matches. Germline V gene lookup returns CDR1 SNHLY and CDR2 FYNNEI. CDR3 protein: CASSTGDRAPSNQPQHF. The CDR3 DNA sequence: TGTGCCAGCAGTACCGGCGACAGGGCCCCTAGCAATCAGCCCCAGCATTTT.

In this sample, this clonotype turned up many times. The chain combines TRBV9 with TRBJ2-7; 10 bases match TRBD1. CDR3 length: 14 residues. Trimming removed 3 bases from V and 1 base from J; junction bases left unmatched: 1. Per germline, CDR1 SGDLS and CDR2 YYNGEE. CDR3 sequence reads: CASSEDRGSYEQYF. The CDR3 nucleotides read TGTGCCAGCAGCGAGGACAGGGGGTCCTACGAGCAGTACTTC.

The chain links TRBV5-4 to TRBJ1-2; possibly TRBD1 for D (5 bases). There are 15 residues in the CDR3. V lost 2 bases and J 7 bases, leaving 18 bases between the germline ends. CDR1 SGHNT and CDR2 YYREEE come from the germline V gene (reference sequence). CDR3 region: CASSLPGTRGGGYTF. The CDR3 nucleotides are TGTGCCAGCAGCTTACCCGGGACGAGGGGAGGTGGCTACACCTTC.

This clonotype appeared many times. This sequence joins TRBV20-1 and TRBJ1-5; the D is unclear. This CDR3 has 11 amino acids. The germline CDR1 and CDR2 sequences are DFQATT and SNEGSKA (reference sequence). V lost 5 bases and J lost 6, with 8 bases in between. The CDR3 spells CSASRSQPQHF. In nucleotides, the CDR3 is TGCAGTGCTTCAAGGAGTCAGCCCCAGCATTTT.

This clonotype was seen at least ten times. One junction end does not reproduce the germline sequence, and a read error may be involved. The chain employs TRBV11-2 and TRBJ1-2, with D unresolved. Germline CDR1 is SGHAT and CDR2 is FQNNGV. The CDR3 length is 12 residues. CDR3 residues: CASSYPTYGYTF. The CDR3 DNA reads as TGTGCCAGCAGCTACCCGACATATGGTTACACCTTC.

This clonotype has a single count. One end of the junction varies from germline; a read error may be responsible. This chain links TRBV20-1 with TRBJ2-5; 12 bases map to TRBD2. The CDR3 contains 15 residues. Germline V lookup: CDR1 DFQATT, CDR2 SNEGSKA (reference sequence). CDR3 region: CSARDLTSGGEAQYF. CDR3 coding DNA: TGCAGTGCTAGAGATCTGACTAGCGGGGGAGAGGCCCAGTACTTC.

This clonotype was detected many times. The genes are TRBV18 and TRBJ2-5, with D perhaps TRBD1 (6 bases). CDR3 length: 16 residues. The germline CDR1 and CDR2 sequences are KGHSH and LQKENI. V lost 2 bases, J lost 5 bases, and 18 bases lay in between. CDR3 region: CASSPSREGGRETQYF. The CDR3, as DNA: TGTGCCAGCTCACCATCGAGGGAAGGGGGACGGGAGACCCAGTACTTC.

This clonotype was seen ten or more times. The chain carries TRBV6-1 and TRBJ1-2; D perhaps matches TRBD1 (6 bases). The germline CDR1 and CDR2 sequences are MNHNS and SASEGT. Between the trimmed V and J ends, which lost 6 bases and 8 bases, there was a span of 19 bases. The CDR3 contains 14 residues. CDR3 loop: CASSDRSGTRGYTF. CDR3 sequence (DNA): TGTGCCAGCAGCGACAGGAGCGGTACGAGGGGCTACACCTTC.

This clonotype was seen a few times. The chain employs TRBV7-9 and TRBJ1-2, with D unclear. Trimming cost V 4 bases and J 7 bases, with 10 bases left between them. Germline CDR1 reads SEHNR; CDR2 reads FQNEAQ (reference sequence). The CDR3 spans 12 residues. The CDR3 DNA reads TGTGCCAGCAGCTCTCCTAAAGGTGGCTACACCTTC. Residues: CASSSPKGGYTF.

There are a few counts of this clonotype. For the CDR3, the DNA is TGTGCCAGCAGCCCCTGGACGGTTGAAGCTTTCTTT. It is translated as CASSPWTVEAFF. The chain is built from TRBV7-2 and TRBJ1-1; D remains unclear. V lost 5 bases and J 7 bases, leaving 11 bases between the germline ends. Germline CDR1 is SGHTA and CDR2 is FQGNSA. The CDR3 is 12 residues long.

This clonotype was observed at least ten times. The chain uses TRBV12-3 or TRBV12-4 and TRBJ1-6, with 7 bases fitting TRBD1. CDR3 length: 16 residues. V dropped 2 bases and J dropped 7; count of bases not matched to a gene: 8. The CDR3 spells CASSLRQGVHNSPLHF. CDR3 nucleotide sequence: TGTGCCAGCAGTTTACGACAGGGAGTACACAATTCACCCCTCCACTTT.

This chain joins TRBV18 and TRBJ1-2, with a tentative D call TRBD1 (5 bases). The ends were cut back, 2 bases at V and 6 bases at J, with 10 bases in the middle. The CDR3 contains 13 residues. Germline V gives CDR1 KGHSH, CDR2 LQKENI. In nucleotides, the CDR3 is TGTGCCAGCTCACCAGCAGGGAGCCATGGCTACACCTTC. Translating gives CASSPAGSHGYTF.

The rearrangement uses TRBV5-1 and TRBJ2-4, with TRBD2 matching 8 bases. V shed 0 bases and J 5 bases; nucleotides not matched to a gene: 1. The CDR3 contains 14 residues. CDR1 is SGHRS and CDR2 is YFSETQ in the germline V gene. The CDR3 loop is CASSLAGRENIQYF. CDR3 nucleotides: TGCGCCAGCAGCTTGGCCGGGAGGGAAAACATTCAGTACTTC.

J is TRBJ2-2 and V is TRBV5-4; TRBD1 aligns across 11 bases. CDR3 length: 15 residues. Germline V gene lookup returns CDR1 SGHNT and CDR2 YYREEE (reference sequence). The trim removed 4 bases at V and 7 bases at J, leaving 6 bases unmatched. CDR3 DNA: TGTGCCAGCAGCGCCGGGACAGGGGGGGGCGGGGAGCTGTTTTTT. It specifies CASSAGTGGGGELFF.

This clonotype has a count of ten or more. V and J are TRBV9 and TRBJ1-4, with 8 bases identical to TRBD1. The germline CDR1 and CDR2 sequences are SGDLS and YYNGEE. V lost 5 bases to trimming and J lost 5 bases; unmatched junction nucleotides: 8. The CDR3 has 15 residues. For the CDR3, the DNA is TGTGCCAGCAGTCATCGGGACAGGAGAAATGAAAAACTGTTTTTT. Amino acid sequence: CASSHRDRRNEKLFF.

This clonotype has just a few counts. The chain is built from TRBV6-2 or TRBV6-3 and TRBJ2-7; D is undetermined. Germline values: CDR1 MNHEY, CDR2 SVGEGT. Trimming took 2 bases from V and 5 from J, leaving 4 bases between them. The CDR3 is 11 amino acids. The CDR3 coding sequence is TGTGCCAGCAGTTACAGGAACGAGCAGTACTTC. This gives the protein CASSYRNEQYF.

The gene calls are TRBV7-9 and TRBJ2-2, with D perhaps assigned TRBD1 or TRBD2 (5 bases each). CDR1 and CDR2 from the germline V gene are SEHNR and FQNEAQ (reference sequence). The CDR3 runs to 15 residues. Trimming shortened V by 0 bases and J by 3 bases, and 8 bases separated the two germline ends. CDR3 nucleotide sequence: TGTGCCAGCAGCTTAGCGGGACCCTACACCGGGGAGCTGTTTTTT. Translation gives CASSLAGPYTGELFF.

A remark on this clonotype: Being one base from a much bigger clone, this may be a read error. The chain carries TRBV6-2 or TRBV6-3 and TRBJ2-5; 9 bases line up with TRBD1. Germline CDR1 and CDR2: MNHEY and SVGEGT. The CDR3 length is 14 residues. This CDR3 is CAGSYDRGSKTQYF. The CDR3 nucleotides are TGTGCCGGCAGTTACGACAGGGGGTCGAAGACCCAGTACTTC.

The rearrangement joins TRBV10-3 to TRBJ2-5, with D perhaps TRBD1 (6 bases). This CDR3 region has 14 residues. Trimming pared 0 bases from V and 4 bases from J, leaving 9 bases between. Germline CDR1 ENHRY, CDR2 SYGVKD. CDR3 coding DNA: TGTGCCATCAGTGAGTCCCTGGGGGCAGAGACCCAGTACTTC. This sequence encodes CAISESLGAETQYF.

This clonotype has ten or more counts. The J gene is TRBJ1-3, the V gene TRBV12-3 or TRBV12-4; tentatively, D is TRBD1 (5 bases). V gave up 6 bases and J gave up 0 bases, with 9 bases separating them. The CDR3 covers 14 residues. CDR3 DNA sequence: TGTGCCAGCAGATCAGGGATCTCTGGAAACACCATATATTTT. It translates to CASRSGISGNTIYF.

This clonotype was observed at least ten times. The rearrangement uses TRBV27 and TRBJ1-5, with a tentative D call TRBD1 (5 bases). The CDR3 runs 13 residues. The germline V and J ends were trimmed by 5 bases and 6 bases, with 11 bases remaining between them. The germline CDR1 and CDR2 sequences are MNHEY and SMNVEV (reference sequence). The CDR3 bases are TGTGCCAGCAGTAGCGGGGGGGGTCAGCCCCAGCATTTT. It is translated as CASSSGGGQPQHF.

This clonotype was detected ten times or more. The gene calls are TRBV11-1 and TRBJ2-7; 7 positions match TRBD2. CDR1 and CDR2 from the germline V gene are SGHAT and FQDESV (reference sequence). The CDR3 has 15 amino acids. Losses at the gene ends were 3 bases for V and 6 bases for J; bases not matched to a gene: 11. For the CDR3, the DNA is TGTGCCAGCAGCTTTGGGAGGGGTCGGAATGGCGAGCAGTACTTC. Translated: CASSFGRGRNGEQYF.